Sequencing of this TCR beta chain was carried out in a study of T-cell memory formation after mild COVID-19. TCR alpha and TCR beta cDNA libraries with sample barcodes and UMIs came from 5'RACE using constant-segment primers. Each CDR3 protein is one row after TCRdb ran MiXCR on the 5' RACE reads. The sample includes 450,000 or so distinct CDR3 sequences, 20% of them seen just once. V lost 8 bases, J lost 5 bases, and 6 bases lay in between. CDR3 length: 10 residues. The clonotype originates from an adult woman who had mild COVID-19 (a few samples of this study predate the infection). Cell type and time point are not known. The material sequenced was PBMCs or a T cell subset sorted from them (not recorded which). The chain recombines TRBV12-3 or TRBV12-4 with TRBJ1-2; D gene unclear. CDR3 in DNA: TGTGCCAGCTTTGGTTATGGCTACACCTTC. This encodes CASFGYGYTF.